Presented here are 27 T cell receptor beta chains from one specimen sequenced in a study of blood T cell repertoires in COVID-19. Clones were read by immunoSEQ multiplex PCR, and TCRdb kept only the in-frame ones, dropping some. The table has over 200,000 clones, 80% to 90% seen once. What was sequenced was PBMCs or T cells enriched from blood (not recorded which). These receptors were collected from a man younger than 40 who had recovered from COVID-19.

The V and J genes are TRBV27 and TRBJ2-1; 8 nucleotides line up with TRBD2. Losses at the gene ends were 8 bases for V and 2 bases for J; bases not matched to a gene: 8. This CDR3 has 15 amino acids. Germline values: CDR1 MNHEY, CDR2 SMNVEV (reference sequence). CDR3 protein: CASGSGGRTYNEQFF. The CDR3 region has the DNA TGTGCCAGCGGTTCGGGGGGGCGAACCTACAATGAGCAGTTCTTC.

The V gene is TRBV19, the J gene TRBJ1-5; 10 bases are a match to TRBD1. This CDR3 comprises 17 residues. V was pared by 3 bases and J by 5 bases, with 10 bases of the junction left unmatched. CDR1 and CDR2 (germline): LNHDA, SQIVND (reference sequence). CDR3 amino acids: CASSMVFQTGGHQPQHF. For the CDR3, the DNA is TGTGCCAGTAGTATGGTCTTCCAGACAGGGGGCCATCAGCCCCAGCATTTT.

The chain joins TRBV2 to TRBJ2-5, with 9 bases that match TRBD1. From germline, CDR1 is SNHLY and CDR2 FYNNEI. The CDR3 consists of 15 residues. Trimming at V came to 5 bases and at J to 5 bases, leaving 9 bases not matched to a gene. The CDR3 reads CASSSDRGLWETQYF. Here the CDR3 DNA reads TGTGCCAGCAGTTCGGACAGGGGACTATGGGAGACCCAGTACTTC. The full variable domain, in which reference TRBV2 and TRBJ2-5 provide the parts outside the CDR3, is EPEVTQTPSHQVTQMGQEVILRCVPISNHLYFYWYRQILGQKVEFLVSFYNNEISEKSEIFDDQFSVERPDGSNFTLKIRSTKLEDSAMYFCASSSDRGLWETQYFGPGTRLLVL.

The V call is TRBV30, the J call TRBJ2-5; D might be TRBD1 (6 bases). This CDR3 comprises 13 residues. Per germline, CDR1 GTSNPN and CDR2 SVGIG (reference sequence). Trimming took off 3 bases at V and 3 bases at J, with 11 bases between the two ends. The CDR3 region has the DNA TGTGCCTGGAGCGCAGGGGCCGAAGAGACCCAGTACTTC. Its translation is CAWSAGAEETQYF.

The chain has TRBV19 and TRBJ2-2, with a weak D call TRBD1 (6 bases). Germline loops: CDR1 LNHDA, CDR2 SQIVND (reference sequence). V shed 10 bases and J shed 2 bases, with 23 bases lying between them. This CDR3 comprises 17 residues. For the CDR3, the DNA is TGTGCCACCAGGCCTCTAGCCAAGGACAGTAACACCGGGGAGCTGTTTTTT. It encodes CATRPLAKDSNTGELFF.

The chain carries TRBV10-3 and TRBJ2-7; 8 bases are a match to TRBD2. V was clipped by 7 bases and J by 1 base; unmatched bases: 6. Germline V CDR1 and CDR2: ENHRY, SYGVKD. CDR3 length equals 14 residues. The CDR3 sequence: CAITKAGASYEQYF. The CDR3 nucleotides are TGTGCCATCACCAAAGCGGGGGCGTCCTACGAGCAGTACTTC.

CDR3: CASSFEGAYTIYF. In DNA, the CDR3 is TGTGCCAGCAGTTTCGAGGGGGCCTACACCATATATTTT. The genes are TRBV14 and TRBJ1-3, with 7 bases identical to TRBD1. Unmatched junction bases numbered 7, after V lost 6 bases and J lost 8 bases. CDR1 SGHDN and CDR2 FVKESK come from the germline V gene. The CDR3 extends over 13 amino acids.

V usage is TRBV7-2 and J usage is TRBJ2-7; tentative D call: TRBD1 (7 bases). V was shortened by 6 bases and J by 7 bases, with 19 bases between the two germline ends. The CDR3 loop spans 14 amino acids. Germline assignment: CDR1 SGHTA and CDR2 FQGNSA. Written as DNA, the CDR3 is TGTGCCAGCAGTCCCCCAGGGGGGCTGGGGGAGCAGTACTTC. Its protein product is CASSPPGGLGEQYF.

CDR3 bases: TGTGCCAGTACTCATTCTAGCGGGGAGGGGGACTCCTACAATGAGCAGTTCTTC. It codes for CASTHSSGEGDSYNEQFF. V gene TRBV19 combines with J gene TRBJ2-1, with TRBD2 matching 9 bases. The V gene's germline CDR1 is LNHDA and CDR2 SQIVND (reference sequence). The CDR3 is made up of 18 amino acids. The V gene end was trimmed by 7 bases and the J gene end by 0 bases; junction bases not matched to a gene: 13.

This clone came up a few times. V and J are TRBV19 and TRBJ2-1; 8 positions match TRBD2. Looked up from germline, CDR1 is LNHDA and CDR2 is SQIVND (reference sequence). J lost 0 bases, V lost 2 bases, and 6 bases had no gene match. The CDR3 spans 17 residues. CDR3 in DNA: TGTGCCAGTAGTATAAGGGGTAGCGGGGACTCCTACAATGAGCAGTTCTTC. Translating it yields CASSIRGSGDSYNEQFF.

The V gene is TRBV11-2, the J gene TRBJ1-6; D gene ambiguous. In germline, CDR1 is SGHAT, CDR2 FQNNGV. The V end was cut by 4 bases, the J end by 9 bases, with 22 bases between. The length of the CDR3 is 17 residues. The CDR3 sequence: CASSSMVQNANFSPLHF. The CDR3 region has the DNA TGTGCCAGCAGCTCTATGGTACAGAACGCGAATTTTTCACCCCTCCACTTT.

The chain recombines TRBV18 with TRBJ1-5; 8 nucleotides agree with TRBD1. Germline lookup yields CDR1 KGHSH and CDR2 LQKENI. The J segment lost 7 bases and the V segment lost 2 bases, leaving 7 bases of the junction unmatched. The CDR3 has 15 amino acids. The CDR3 nucleotides read TGTGCCAGCTCACCATTGCAGGGGGCTGAGCAGCCCCAGCATTTT. Protein: CASSPLQGAEQPQHF.

V gene TRBV4-1 combines with J gene TRBJ1-2; 10 bases map to TRBD1. Trimming removed 3 bases from V and 4 bases from J; junction bases left unmatched: 5. The V gene's germline CDR1 is MGHRA and CDR2 YSYEKL. This CDR3 is built from 15 residues. Here the CDR3 DNA reads TGCGCCAGCAGCCAGCCGACAGGGGGCACCTATGGCTACACCTTC. Its protein product is CASSQPTGGTYGYTF.

The J gene is TRBJ1-1, the V gene TRBV10-3; TRBD1 aligns across 9 bases. Germline loops: CDR1 ENHRY, CDR2 SYGVKD. V gave up 6 bases and J gave up 7 bases; unmatched junction bases: 6. The length of the CDR3 is 13 residues. CDR3 in DNA: TGTGCCATCAGACAGGGGGCACCCTATGAAGCTTTCTTT. Protein product: CAIRQGAPYEAFF.

The chain carries TRBV9 and TRBJ1-1; TRBD1 matches 7 bases. The CDR3 is 15 amino acids. V was clipped by 1 base and J by 3 bases; unmatched bases: 6. CDR1 and CDR2 from the germline V gene are SGDLS and YYNGEE. CDR3 DNA: TGTGCCAGCAGCGTATCAGGGGGGCTGGACACTGAAGCTTTCTTT. The encoded protein is CASSVSGGLDTEAFF.

This chain uses TRBV28 with TRBJ2-2; 12 bases fit TRBD2. The trim removed 5 bases at V and 6 bases at J, leaving 10 bases unmatched. Germline V lookup: CDR1 MDHEN, CDR2 SYDVKM. The CDR3 runs to 17 residues. CDR3 protein: CASSPPRLAGESGELFF. In DNA form, the CDR3 reads TGTGCCAGCAGTCCACCCCGACTAGCGGGGGAATCCGGGGAGCTGTTTTTT. Drawing the rest from reference TRBV28 and TRBJ2-2, the complete variable domain is DVKVTQSSRYLVKRTGEKVFLECVQDMDHENMFWYRQDPGLGLRLIYFSYDVKMKEKGDIPEGYSVSREKKERFSLILESASTNQTSMYLCASSPPRLAGESGELFFGEGSRLTVL.

V gene TRBV6-1 combines with J gene TRBJ2-1; D gene unclear. There are 11 residues in the CDR3. Trimming stripped 1 base from V and 8 bases from J, with 3 bases between. Germline V gives CDR1 MNHNS, CDR2 SASEGT. The CDR3 region is CASSEGDEQFF. The CDR3 DNA reads as TGTGCCAGCAGTGAAGGCGATGAGCAGTTCTTC.

The chain links TRBV13 to TRBJ2-6; 16 bases are shared with TRBD2. The CDR3 totals 19 residues. With V trimmed by 5 bases and J by 3 bases, 7 bases remained unmatched. The V gene's germline CDR1 is PRHDT and CDR2 FYEKMQ (reference sequence). CDR3 amino acids: CASSATGLAGGDGANVLTF. In DNA form, the CDR3 reads TGTGCCAGCAGCGCCACGGGACTAGCGGGAGGGGATGGGGCCAACGTCCTGACTTTC.

V usage is TRBV11-2 and J usage is TRBJ2-7, with unresolved D. Trimming left V 6 bases short and J 4 bases short, with 16 bases between. The CDR3 is 14 residues long. Germline CDR1 is SGHAT and CDR2 is FQNNGV. DNA of the CDR3: TGTGCCAGCAGTCCTATTCGACGGAGTTACGAGCAGTACTTC. Protein: CASSPIRRSYEQYF.

The CDR3 sequence is CASSLAGVFRPFDDEQFF. CDR3 bases: TGTGCCAGCAGCTTAGCCGGTGTGTTCAGGCCCTTCGACGATGAGCAGTTCTTC. The chain carries TRBV11-2 and TRBJ2-1; D unclear. The CDR3 contains 18 residues. V lost 1 base to trimming and J lost 8 bases, with 24 bases between them. Germline V lookup: CDR1 SGHAT, CDR2 FQNNGV.

The chain carries TRBV19 and TRBJ2-5; 10 nucleotides align to TRBD1. V trimming: 5 bases; J trimming: 3 bases; junction bases outside the gene matches: 9. This CDR3 has 16 residues. In germline, CDR1 is LNHDA, CDR2 SQIVND (reference sequence). This chain's CDR3 is CASSPLRTGGKETQYF. The CDR3 nucleotides read TGTGCCAGTAGTCCACTCCGGACAGGGGGAAAAGAGACCCAGTACTTC.

For the CDR3, the DNA is TGTGCCAGCTCACCATTGAGCGGGAGTGAGACAGATACGCAGTATTTT. Amino acids: CASSPLSGSETDTQYF. V usage is TRBV18 and J usage is TRBJ2-3, with 8 bases that match TRBD2. Germline V gene lookup returns CDR1 KGHSH and CDR2 LQKENI. V trimming: 2 bases; J trimming: 3 bases; junction bases outside the gene matches: 7. CDR3 length equals 16 residues.

The gene calls are TRBV11-2 and TRBJ1-2; perhaps TRBD1 as D (6 bases). This CDR3 contains 13 residues. The V end was cut by 1 base, the J end by 5 bases, with 8 bases between. CDR1 is SGHAT, CDR2 FQNNGV, per germline. The CDR3 here is CASSLGTAYGYTF. As DNA, the CDR3 is TGTGCCAGCAGCTTAGGGACAGCATATGGCTACACCTTC.

This clone turned up a few times. The chain links TRBV5-5 to TRBJ1-5; TRBD1 is a possible D gene (6 bases). The germline V and J ends were trimmed by 1 base and 2 bases, with 7 bases remaining between them. Looked up from germline, CDR1 is SGHKS and CDR2 is YYEKEE (reference sequence). The CDR3 is made up of 14 amino acids. CDR3 nucleotides: TGTGCCAGCAGCTTGTACAGGGGCAATCAGCCCCAGCATTTT. Translation gives CASSLYRGNQPQHF.

This chain joins TRBV27 and TRBJ2-7; a possible D gene is TRBD1 (7 bases). Germline V gene data show CDR1 as MNHEY and CDR2 as SMNVEV (reference sequence). V was shortened by 7 bases and J by 3 bases, with 19 bases between the two germline ends. The CDR3 length is 15 residues. The CDR3 reads CASNPQGGLGYEQYF. The CDR3 DNA follows: TGTGCCAGCAACCCCCAGGGGGGTTTAGGCTACGAGCAGTACTTC.

This clone was observed a single time. The V and J genes are TRBV10-1 and TRBJ1-4; D is ambiguous. The V gene lost 3 bases and the J gene lost 3 bases, with 8 bases spanning the gap. This CDR3 has 14 residues. The germline V gene has CDR1 WNHNN and CDR2 SYGVQD (reference sequence). The CDR3 is CASSDRGPNEKLFF. DNA of the CDR3: TGCGCCAGCAGTGATAGAGGTCCTAATGAAAAACTGTTTTTT.

CDR3 sequence (DNA): TGTGCCAGCAGTTTGCTTGCCGGGGTCGGTGGCTACACCTTC. It yields the protein CASSLLAGVGGYTF. This rearrangement joins TRBV28 to TRBJ1-2; D gene ambiguous. The CDR3 covers 14 residues. Germline lookup yields CDR1 MDHEN and CDR2 SYDVKM. With 3 bases removed from V and 7 bases from J, the gap between germline ends came to 15 bases.